Following are 9 T cell receptor beta chains from one sample sequenced in a study of early stage breast cancer tumors. The assay was immunoSEQ multiplex PCR, and TCRdb's table has in-frame clones only and misses some. The sample yields about 72,000 clones, roughly three quarters seen once. Sequenced material: blood. These receptors originate from a person aged 55 to 70 with breast cancer.

The J gene is TRBJ1-4, the V gene TRBV7-2, with D tentatively TRBD1 (5 bases). Between the trimmed V and J ends, which lost 1 base and 8 bases, there was a span of 14 bases. CDR3 size: 15 residues. Germline V gene lookup returns CDR1 SGHTA and CDR2 FQGNSA. The CDR3 protein is CASSLGQGKREKLFF. In nucleotides, the CDR3 is TGTGCCAGCAGCTTAGGGCAGGGAAAACGAGAAAAACTGTTTTTT.

J is TRBJ2-7 and V is TRBV6-4; the match to TRBD2 covers 8 bases. This CDR3 comprises 14 residues. Germline lookup yields CDR1 MRHNA and CDR2 SNTAGT. The V segment lost 4 bases and the J segment 0 bases; nucleotides outside the gene matches: 2. The CDR3 DNA sequence: TGTGCCAGCAGTGCGAGCGGGAGCTCCTACGAGCAGTACTTC. Translated: CASSASGSSYEQYF.

The V gene is TRBV7-9, the J gene TRBJ2-3; 9 nucleotides match TRBD2. Per germline, CDR1 SEHNR and CDR2 FQNEAQ (reference sequence). The trim removed 6 bases at V and 2 bases at J, leaving 6 bases unmatched. CDR3 length equals 15 residues. The CDR3 sequence is CASSRTSVPTDTQYF. In DNA, the CDR3 is TGTGCCAGCAGTCGGACTAGCGTACCCACAGATACGCAGTATTTT. The entire variable domain, with the rest obtained from reference TRBV7-9 and TRBJ2-3, is as follows: DTGVSQNPRHKITKRGQNVTFRCDPISEHNRLYWYRQTLGQGPEFLTYFQNEAQLEKSRLLSDRFSAERPKGSFSTLEIQRTEQGDSAMYLCASSRTSVPTDTQYFGPGTRLTVL.

The sample holds a few counts of this clone. The V gene is TRBV19, the J gene TRBJ2-2, with 9 nucleotides matching TRBD2. V trimming: 4 bases; J trimming: 4 bases; junction bases outside the gene matches: 4. This CDR3 has 15 residues. Germline V CDR1 and CDR2: LNHDA, SQIVND (reference sequence). The CDR3 sequence: CASSTLAGATGELFF. The CDR3 DNA follows: TGTGCCAGTAGTACCTTAGCGGGGGCCACCGGGGAGCTGTTTTTT.

In this sample, this clone turned up a few times. This rearrangement joins TRBV7-6 to TRBJ2-1; 12 bases are shared with TRBD2. V dropped 2 bases and J dropped 6; count of bases not matched to a gene: 8. Germline V gene sequence: CDR1 SGHVS, CDR2 FNYEAQ. The CDR3 consists of 17 residues. CDR3 residues: CASSLYTSGGFANEQFF. The CDR3 DNA is TGTGCCAGCAGCTTATATACTAGCGGGGGGTTTGCCAATGAGCAGTTCTTC. Complete variable domain (other parts from reference TRBV7-6 and TRBJ2-1): GAGVSQSPRYKVTKRGQDVALRCDPISGHVSLYWYRQALGQGPEFLTYFNYEAQQDKSGLPNDRFSAERPEGSISTLTIQRTEQRDSAMYRCASSLYTSGGFANEQFFGPGTRLTVL.

The rearrangement joins TRBV6-5 to TRBJ2-7, with D maybe TRBD1 (5 bases). The CDR3 loop spans 13 amino acids. V lost 8 bases and J 0 bases, leaving 11 bases between the germline ends. Germline V gene data show CDR1 as MNHEY and CDR2 as SVGAGI. CDR3 amino acids: CASAGINSYEQYF. The CDR3 bases are TGTGCCAGCGCAGGGATCAACTCCTACGAGCAGTACTTC.

V and J are TRBV27 and TRBJ1-6, with TRBD1 matching over 9 bases. The CDR3 contains 13 residues. J was trimmed by 10 bases and V by 5 bases; bases with no gene match: 3. Germline lookup yields CDR1 MNHEY and CDR2 SMNVEV (reference sequence). CDR3 loop: CASSPDRGSPLHF. The CDR3 coding sequence is TGTGCCAGCAGTCCGGACAGGGGCTCACCCCTCCACTTT.

The chain combines TRBV10-3 with TRBJ1-1, with TRBD1 matching 10 bases. The germline gives CDR1 ENHRY, CDR2 SYGVKD. The CDR3 is made up of 16 amino acids. The V segment lost 4 bases and the J segment 10 bases; nucleotides outside the gene matches: 15. The CDR3 DNA reads TGTGCCATCAGTGCGACAGGGGGCGGTCGGTACCTCGGAGCTTTCTTT. Translated: CAISATGGGRYLGAFF.

The chain uses TRBV29-1 and TRBJ2-5; 7 nucleotides match TRBD1. Germline V lookup: CDR1 SQVTM, CDR2 ANQGSEA. CDR3 length: 10 residues. CDR3 sequence reads: CATGDETQYF. The DNA of the CDR3 is TGCGCTACAGGGGACGAGACCCAGTACTTC.